This entry describes one T cell receptor (beta chain). The antigen remains undetermined. These data are taken from a study of TIL therapy for anti-PD-1-resistant metastatic lung cancer. Study information: Tumors were harvested before any PD-1/PD-L1 blockade. Points from the study as a whole: The cohort had more treatment-naive, never-smoker and oncogene-addicted patients than typical.

Time point here: pre-treatment sample, taken before nivolumab and TIL therapy. The immunoSEQ assay was v3. The data were produced by immunoSEQ multiplex PCR, yet TCRdb's version contains in-frame clones alone and is incomplete. The sample lists about 36,000 clones, about 73% occurring once. The sequence derives from a person between 30 and 79 years old with non-small cell lung cancer. Sequenced here: blood, sampled at baseline.

The CDR3 spells CATSRWATHTEAFF. For the CDR3, the DNA is TGTGCCACCAGCAGATGGGCGACCCACACTGAAGCTTTCTTT. This chain uses TRBV15 with TRBJ1-1; no reliable D call. The CDR3 is made up of 14 amino acids. Germline CDR1 LNHNV, CDR2 YYDKDF (reference sequence). Trimming pared 2 bases from V and 3 bases from J, leaving 10 bases between.